A selection of T cell receptor beta chains follows, all from one sample in a study of T cells in Graves' hyperthyroidism and ophthalmopathy. TCRdb processed the multiplex PCR reads anew with MiXCR; each CDR3 protein has one entry. The sample shows approximately 740,000 distinct CDR3 sequences, 14% of them seen only once. Sequenced material: blood. The receptors derive from a woman younger than 30 with Graves' hyperthyroidism. Each CDR3 is given with its conserved first and last residue. The order of the fields is J gene, V gene, D gene, clone size, CDR3 protein, CDR3 DNA. A D gene is named only where the DNA matches it firmly. Clone size, where shown, is once, few, many, or a class for clones that have expanded.

TRBJ1-5,TRBV18,.,many,CASSPTGPVQPQHF,TGTGCCAGCTCACCGACAGGACCGGTGCAGCCCCAGCATTTT
TRBJ2-5,TRBV7-2,.,many,CASSARQETQYF,TGTGCCAGCAGCGCACGCCAAGAGACCCAGTACTTC
TRBJ1-2,TRBV28,.,many,CASSGGRTIDGYTF,TGTGCCAGCAGTGGGGGACGGACGATTGATGGCTACACCTTC
TRBJ1-2,TRBV14,TRBD1,.,CASSRQLTGTGSGYTF,TGTGCCAGCAGCCGTCAACTCACCGGGACAGGGAGCGGCTACACCTTC
TRBJ2-7,TRBV5-5,TRBD1,few,CASSHQGVETNYEQYF,TGTGCCAGCAGCCATCAGGGGGTGGAGACAAATTACGAGCAGTACTTC
TRBJ2-6,TRBV19,TRBD2,.,CASGGGRPDSGANVLTF,TGTGCCTCGGGCGGGGGGAGGCCGGACTCTGGGGCCAACGTCCTGACTTTC
TRBJ1-2,TRBV7-9,.,many,CASSLEGLDYTF,TGTGCCAGCAGCTTAGAGGGTCTGGACTACACCTTC
TRBJ1-1,TRBV12-3/TRBV12-4,.,many,CASHSEGYAEAFF,TGTGCCAGCCATTCGGAAGGGTACGCTGAAGCTTTCTTT
TRBJ1-2,TRBV19,.,few,CASSPRGVSGYGYTF,TGTGCCAGTAGCCCCCGGGGGGTAAGTGGCTATGGCTACACCTTC
TRBJ1-2,TRBV11-2,.,.,CASSSQGIGYTF,TGTGCCAGCAGCTCCCAGGGTATTGGCTACACCTTC
TRBJ1-2,TRBV19,.,many,CASSTSGVVGYTF,TGTGCCAGTAGTACCTCAGGGGTGGTTGGCTACACCTTC
TRBJ1-5,TRBV24-1,.,.,CATSGSNQPQHF,TGTGCCACCAGTGGAAGTAATCAGCCCCAGCATTTT
TRBJ1-5,TRBV6-1,.,.,CASRGVGEPQHF,TGTGCCAGCAGGGGAGTTGGGGAGCCCCAGCATTTT
TRBJ1-6,TRBV7-3,.,few,CASSSDSYSPLHF,TGTGCCAGCAGCTCGGACAGCTATTCACCCCTCCACTTT
TRBJ2-1,TRBV11-2,.,many,CASTLGNEQFF,TGTGCCAGCACCTTGGGTAATGAGCAGTTCTTC
TRBJ2-7,TRBV7-6,.,few,CASSLEAESYEQYF,TGTGCCAGCAGCTTAGAGGCAGAGTCCTACGAGCAGTACTTC
TRBJ2-7,TRBV11-2,.,many,CASSFPSGYEQYF,TGTGCCAGCAGCTTCCCTTCGGGGTACGAGCAGTACTTC
TRBJ1-5,TRBV6-1,.,many,CASSESRVSNQPQHF,TGTGCCAGCAGTGAAAGCAGGGTTAGCAATCAGCCCCAGCATTTT
TRBJ2-7,TRBV10-3,.,.,CAISESGHRDYEQYF,TGTGCCATCAGTGAGTCTGGCCATCGGGACTACGAGCAGTACTTC
TRBJ2-1,TRBV29-1,.,few,CSVVPFLSYPEDEQFF,TGCAGCGTTGTGCCCTTTTTAAGTTACCCCGAGGATGAGCAGTTCTTC
TRBJ2-3,TRBV20-1,.,.,CSARGLSDWSGGLETTDTQYF,TGCAGTGCTAGAGGGCTGAGCGACTGGTCCGGGGGCCTTGAGACGACAGATACGCAGTATTTT
TRBJ2-7,TRBV20-1,TRBD2,many,CSATSSGSARLEQYF,TGCAGTGCTACATCTAGCGGGAGTGCCCGCCTCGAGCAGTACTTC
TRBJ2-6,TRBV19,.,few,CASSMGDISGANVLTF,TGTGCCAGTAGTATGGGGGATATCTCTGGGGCCAACGTCCTGACTTTC
TRBJ2-1,TRBV7-6,.,many,CASSRGLSYNEQFF,TGTGCCAGCAGCCGAGGACTCTCCTACAATGAGCAGTTCTTC
TRBJ1-2,TRBV29-1,.,few,CSVGQDGGYTF,TGCAGCGTTGGGCAGGACGGAGGCTACACCTTC
TRBJ1-5,TRBV13,.,many,CASSLGGDFREEQPQHF,TGTGCCAGCAGCTTAGGGGGGGACTTTAGGGAAGAACAGCCCCAGCATTTT
TRBJ2-1,TRBV19,.,few,CASSIEGRFRYNEQFF,TGTGCCAGTAGTATAGAGGGCAGGTTCAGGTACAATGAGCAGTTCTTC
TRBJ2-5,TRBV3-1,TRBD1,few,CASSPPWTGDQETQYF,TGTGCCAGCAGCCCGCCCTGGACAGGGGATCAAGAGACCCAGTACTTC
TRBJ2-7,TRBV5-1,.,many,CASSLAGTNIHEQYF,TGCGCCAGCAGCTTGGCGGGGACAAATATCCACGAGCAGTACTTC
TRBJ1-6,TRBV10-3,.,many,CAIRLDTINSPLHF,TGTGCCATCAGACTGGACACCATTAATTCACCCCTCCACTTT
TRBJ1-1,TRBV10-2,.,many,CASSGPDRMNTEAFF,TGCGCCAGCAGTGGGCCAGACAGGATGAACACTGAAGCTTTCTTT
TRBJ2-7,TRBV7-9,TRBD2,many,CASSLTSVAYEQYF,TGTGCCAGCAGCTTAACTAGCGTTGCCTACGAGCAGTACTTC
TRBJ2-7,TRBV12-3/TRBV12-4,.,many,CASSPGHGQYF,TGTGCCAGCAGTCCGGGCCACGGGCAGTACTTC
TRBJ2-1,TRBV7-2,.,many,CASSPDYFNEQFF,TGTGCCAGCAGCCCGGACTATTTCAATGAGCAGTTCTTC
TRBJ2-7,TRBV3-1,TRBD1,few,CASSHDPGQSYEQYF,TGTGCCAGCAGCCATGATCCGGGACAGTCATACGAGCAGTACTTC
TRBJ1-2,TRBV25-1,TRBD1,few,CASSPQDRGLLLNYGYTF,TGTGCCAGCAGTCCGCAGGACAGGGGGCTCCTACTTAACTATGGCTACACCTTC
TRBJ2-5,TRBV11-3,.,.,CASSLDYPLGGEEETQYF,TGTGCCAGCAGCTTAGACTACCCACTCGGGGGTGAGGAGGAGACCCAGTACTTC
TRBJ2-7,TRBV7-9,TRBD2,.,CASSFRTSGRAMGEQYF,TGTGCCAGCAGCTTCAGGACTAGCGGGAGGGCCATGGGTGAGCAGTACTTC
TRBJ2-7,TRBV4-2,.,many,CASSQDGSFTLYEQYF,TGTGCCAGCAGCCAAGATGGATCTTTCACGTTATACGAGCAGTACTTC
TRBJ2-1,TRBV19,TRBD1,few,CASRGIGQGGPYNEQFF,TGTGCCAGTAGGGGCATTGGACAGGGAGGACCCTACAATGAGCAGTTCTTC
TRBJ1-2,TRBV4-1,.,many,CASSPRGLQLYGYTF,TGCGCCAGCAGCCCTCGAGGGCTACAGTTGTATGGCTACACCTTC
TRBJ2-3,TRBV18,TRBD2,.,CASSPPRTSGSHSYTDTQYF,TGTGCCAGCTCACCACCCCGGACTAGCGGGAGCCACTCCTACACAGATACGCAGTATTTT
TRBJ2-7,TRBV5-6,.,.,CASSPTARTISYEQYF,TGTGCCAGCAGCCCCACAGCAAGGACAATTTCCTACGAGCAGTACTTC
TRBJ2-7,TRBV30,TRBD1,many,CALNRGTSDEQYF,TGTGCCTTAAACAGGGGTACATCGGACGAGCAGTACTTC
TRBJ1-4,TRBV6-6,.,.,CASSYSPGSEKLFF,TGTGCCAGCAGTTACTCCCCGGGCTCCGAAAAACTGTTTTTT
TRBJ1-3,TRBV20-1,.,many,CSARDRSGGNTIYF,TGCAGTGCTAGAGACCGATCCGGTGGAAACACCATATATTTT
TRBJ1-2,TRBV12-3/TRBV12-4,.,few,CASSLYGGFTF,TGTGCCAGCAGTTTGTATGGGGGATTCACCTTC
TRBJ2-7,TRBV11-3,.,many,CASSLIPLGLASYEQYF,TGTGCCAGCAGCTTGATCCCCCTTGGGCTAGCGAGCTACGAGCAGTACTTC
TRBJ2-2,TRBV19,.,.,CASSIAPGELFF,TGTGCCAGTAGTATTGCTCCCGGGGAGCTGTTTTTT
TRBJ2-2,TRBV2,TRBD2,many,CASSVTSGRAGELFF,TGTGCCAGCAGTGTGACTAGCGGGAGGGCCGGGGAGCTGTTTTTT
TRBJ1-4,TRBV30,.,many,CAWSGRGIATNEKLFF,TGTGCCTGGAGCGGGAGGGGTATAGCAACTAATGAAAAACTGTTTTTT
TRBJ2-1,TRBV29-1,.,.,CSVFGVISYNEQFF,TGCAGCGTATTCGGGGTGATTTCCTACAATGAGCAGTTCTTC
TRBJ1-5,TRBV6-1,TRBD1,many,CASSDNRGSQPQHF,TGTGCCAGCAGTGATAACAGGGGCAGTCAGCCCCAGCATTTT
TRBJ1-4,TRBV6-2/TRBV6-3,.,.,CASSYSRGGQSLMKKLFF,TGTGCCAGCAGTTACTCGAGGGGAGGACAGTCCCTAATGAAAAAACTGTTTTTT